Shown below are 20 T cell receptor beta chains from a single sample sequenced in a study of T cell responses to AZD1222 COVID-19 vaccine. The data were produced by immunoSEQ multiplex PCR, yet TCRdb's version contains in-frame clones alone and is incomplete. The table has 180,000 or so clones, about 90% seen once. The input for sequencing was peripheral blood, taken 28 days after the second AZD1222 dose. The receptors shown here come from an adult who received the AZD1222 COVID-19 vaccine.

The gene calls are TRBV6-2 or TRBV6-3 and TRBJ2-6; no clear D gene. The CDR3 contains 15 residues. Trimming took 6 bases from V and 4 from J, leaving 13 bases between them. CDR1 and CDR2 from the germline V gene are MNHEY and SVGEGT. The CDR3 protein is CASSPGVLGANVLTF. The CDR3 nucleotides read TGTGCCAGCAGCCCAGGAGTGTTGGGGGCCAACGTCCTGACTTTC.

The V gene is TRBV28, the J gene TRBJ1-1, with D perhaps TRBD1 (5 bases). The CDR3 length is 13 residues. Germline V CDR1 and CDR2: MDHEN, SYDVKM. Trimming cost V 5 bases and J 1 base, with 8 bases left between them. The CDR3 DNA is TGTGCCAGCAGTCTGACAGAGAACACTGAAGCTTTCTTT. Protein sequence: CASSLTENTEAFF. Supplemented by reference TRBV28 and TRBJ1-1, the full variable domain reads DVKVTQSSRYLVKRTGEKVFLECVQDMDHENMFWYRQDPGLGLRLIYFSYDVKMKEKGDIPEGYSVSREKKERFSLILESASTNQTSMYLCASSLTENTEAFFGQGTRLTVV.

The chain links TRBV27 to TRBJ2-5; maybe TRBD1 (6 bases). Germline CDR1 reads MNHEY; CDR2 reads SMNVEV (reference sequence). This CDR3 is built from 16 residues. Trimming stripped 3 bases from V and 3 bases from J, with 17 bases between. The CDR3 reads CASSFSRAWTEETQYF. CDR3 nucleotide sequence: TGTGCCAGCAGTTTCTCAAGGGCCTGGACAGAAGAGACCCAGTACTTC.

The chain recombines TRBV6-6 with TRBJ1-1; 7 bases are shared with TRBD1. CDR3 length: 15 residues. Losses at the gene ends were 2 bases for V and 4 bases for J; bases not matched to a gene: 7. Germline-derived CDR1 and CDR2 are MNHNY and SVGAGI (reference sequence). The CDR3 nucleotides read TGTGCCAGCAGTTACCCGGGACAGTCTAGCACTGAAGCTTTCTTT. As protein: CASSYPGQSSTEAFF.

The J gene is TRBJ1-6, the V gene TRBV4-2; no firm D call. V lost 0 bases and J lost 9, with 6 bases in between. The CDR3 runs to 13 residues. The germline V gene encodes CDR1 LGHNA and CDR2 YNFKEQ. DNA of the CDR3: TGTGCCAGCAGCCAAGAAAGGGCTTCACCCCTCCACTTT. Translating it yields CASSQERASPLHF.

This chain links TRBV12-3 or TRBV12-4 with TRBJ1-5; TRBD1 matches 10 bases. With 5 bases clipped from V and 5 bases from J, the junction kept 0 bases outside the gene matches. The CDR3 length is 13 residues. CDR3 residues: CASSGTGDQPQHF. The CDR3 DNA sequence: TGTGCCAGCAGTGGGACAGGGGATCAGCCCCAGCATTTT.

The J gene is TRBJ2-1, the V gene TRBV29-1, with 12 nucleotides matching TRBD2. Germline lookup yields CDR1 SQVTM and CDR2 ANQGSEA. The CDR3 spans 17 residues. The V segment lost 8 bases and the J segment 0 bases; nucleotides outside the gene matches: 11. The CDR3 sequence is CSYAGLAGGSSYNEQFF. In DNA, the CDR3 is TGCAGCTACGCTGGCCTAGCGGGAGGGAGCTCCTACAATGAGCAGTTCTTC.

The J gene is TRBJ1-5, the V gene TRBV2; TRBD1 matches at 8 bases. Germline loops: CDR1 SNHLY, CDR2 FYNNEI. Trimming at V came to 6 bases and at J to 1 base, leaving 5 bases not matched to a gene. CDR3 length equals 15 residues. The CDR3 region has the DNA TGTGCCAGCAGCCAAGGACAGGGAAGCAATCAGCCCCAGCATTTT. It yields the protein CASSQGQGSNQPQHF. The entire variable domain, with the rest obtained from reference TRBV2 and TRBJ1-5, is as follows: EPEVTQTPSHQVTQMGQEVILRCVPISNHLYFYWYRQILGQKVEFLVSFYNNEISEKSEIFDDQFSVERPDGSNFTLKIRSTKLEDSAMYFCASSQGQGSNQPQHFGDGTRLSIL.

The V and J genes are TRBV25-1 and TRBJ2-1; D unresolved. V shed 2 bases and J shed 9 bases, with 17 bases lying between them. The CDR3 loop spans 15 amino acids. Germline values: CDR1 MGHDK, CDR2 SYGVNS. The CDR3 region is CASSEPIRVRFEQFF. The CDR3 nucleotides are TGTGCCAGCAGTGAACCGATCCGGGTACGGTTTGAGCAGTTCTTC.

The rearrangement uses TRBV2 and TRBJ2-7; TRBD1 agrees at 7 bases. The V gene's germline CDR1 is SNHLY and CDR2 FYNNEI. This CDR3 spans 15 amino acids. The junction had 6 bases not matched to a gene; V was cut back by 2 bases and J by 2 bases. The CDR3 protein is CASSESEGAAYEQYF. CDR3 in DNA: TGTGCCAGCAGTGAATCCGAGGGGGCCGCCTACGAGCAGTACTTC. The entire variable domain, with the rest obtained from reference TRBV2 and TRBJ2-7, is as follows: EPEVTQTPSHQVTQMGQEVILRCVPISNHLYFYWYRQILGQKVEFLVSFYNNEISEKSEIFDDQFSVERPDGSNFTLKIRSTKLEDSAMYFCASSESEGAAYEQYFGPGTRLTVT.

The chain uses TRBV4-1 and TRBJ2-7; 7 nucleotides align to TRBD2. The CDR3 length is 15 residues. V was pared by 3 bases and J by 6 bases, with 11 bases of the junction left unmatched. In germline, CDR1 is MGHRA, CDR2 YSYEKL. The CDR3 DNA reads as TGCGCCAGCAGCCAGCCCGCCGGCGGGAGTATCGAGCAGTACTTC. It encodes CASSQPAGGSIEQYF.

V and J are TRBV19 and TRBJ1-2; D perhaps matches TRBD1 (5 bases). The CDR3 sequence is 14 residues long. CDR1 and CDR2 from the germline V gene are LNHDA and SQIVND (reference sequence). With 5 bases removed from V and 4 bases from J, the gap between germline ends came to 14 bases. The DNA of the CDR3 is TGTGCCAGTAGTCCGGACACCTCGTCCTATGGCTACACCTTC. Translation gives CASSPDTSSYGYTF.

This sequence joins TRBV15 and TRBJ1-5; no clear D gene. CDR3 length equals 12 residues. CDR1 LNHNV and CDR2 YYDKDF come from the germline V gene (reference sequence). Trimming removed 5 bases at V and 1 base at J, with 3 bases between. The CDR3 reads CATSVSNQPQHF. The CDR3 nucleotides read TGTGCCACCAGCGTAAGCAATCAGCCCCAGCATTTT.

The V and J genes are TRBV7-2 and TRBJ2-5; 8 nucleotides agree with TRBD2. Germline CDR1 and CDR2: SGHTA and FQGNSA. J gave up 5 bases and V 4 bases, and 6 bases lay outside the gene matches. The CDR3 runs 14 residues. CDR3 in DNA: TGTGCCAGCAGCTACGGGGGGGCAAGGGAGACCCAGTACTTC. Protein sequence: CASSYGGARETQYF.

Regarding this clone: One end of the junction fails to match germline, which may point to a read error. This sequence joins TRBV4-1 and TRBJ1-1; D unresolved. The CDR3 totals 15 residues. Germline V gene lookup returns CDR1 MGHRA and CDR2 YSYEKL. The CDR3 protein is CASSQASVPNTGAFF. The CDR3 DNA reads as TGCGCCAGCAGCCAAGCGTCGGTCCCGAACACTGGAGCTTTCTTT.

The CDR3: CASKSRRESYEQYF. The CDR3 nucleotides read TGTGCCAGCAAGTCCCGCAGGGAATCCTACGAGCAGTACTTC. The V and J genes are TRBV6-5 and TRBJ2-7; possibly TRBD1 for D (5 bases). The germline V gene encodes CDR1 MNHEY and CDR2 SVGAGI. V was shortened by 7 bases and J by 1 base, with 14 bases between the two germline ends. This CDR3 has 14 amino acids.

CDR3 sequence: CSVTHNQQYF. The CDR3 DNA is TGCAGTGTTACTCATAATCAGCAGTACTTC. J is TRBJ2-7 and V is TRBV20-1; no clear D. This CDR3 is 10 amino acids long. Trimming stripped 7 bases from V and 8 bases from J, with 12 bases between. Germline V gives CDR1 DFQATT, CDR2 SNEGSKA (reference sequence).

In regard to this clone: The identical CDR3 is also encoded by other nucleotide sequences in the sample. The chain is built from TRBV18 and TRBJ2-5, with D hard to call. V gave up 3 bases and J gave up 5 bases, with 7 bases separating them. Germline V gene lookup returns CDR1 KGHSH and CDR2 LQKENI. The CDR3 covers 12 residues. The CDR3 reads CASSPAGETQYF. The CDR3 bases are TGTGCCAGCTCACCCGCTGGGGAGACCCAGTACTTC.

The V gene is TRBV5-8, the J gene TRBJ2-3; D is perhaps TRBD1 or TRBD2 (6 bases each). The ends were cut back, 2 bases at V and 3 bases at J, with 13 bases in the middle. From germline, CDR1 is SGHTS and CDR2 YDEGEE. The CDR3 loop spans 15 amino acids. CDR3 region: CASSFSGARTDTQYF. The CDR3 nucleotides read TGTGCCAGCAGCTTCTCGGGGGCAAGAACAGATACGCAGTATTTT.

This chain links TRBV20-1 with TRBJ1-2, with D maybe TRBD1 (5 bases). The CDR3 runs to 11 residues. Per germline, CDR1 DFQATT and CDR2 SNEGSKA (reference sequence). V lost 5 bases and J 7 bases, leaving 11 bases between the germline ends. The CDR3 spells CSAGSGTGYTF. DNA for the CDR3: TGCAGTGCTGGGTCGGGGACTGGCTACACCTTC.